This TCR beta chain was profiled in a study of T-cell memory formation after mild COVID-19. The study's findings and limits: Researchers found some responding clones in pre-infection memory, a sign that cross-reactive memory joined.

Concerning this clonotype itself: The antigen remains undetermined.

Constant-segment primers served in 5'RACE that generated TCR alpha and TCR beta cDNA libraries bearing sample barcodes and UMIs. MiXCR, run by TCRdb on the 5' RACE reads, gives a single entry per CDR3 protein. The data show nearly 110,000 distinct CDR3 sequences, about 15% seen once. Sequencing input: PBMCs or a T cell subset sorted from them (not recorded which). The receptor comes from a man aged 18 to 30 who had mild COVID-19 (a few samples of this study predate the infection). Cell type and time point are not known.

The DNA of the CDR3 is TGTGCCAGCAGCCACTACAGGGCGTACGTCGCCGGGGAGCTGTTTTTT. It translates to CASSHYRAYVAGELFF. J is TRBJ2-2 and V is TRBV7-9; D might be TRBD1 (6 bases). Germline CDR1 SEHNR, CDR2 FQNEAQ (reference sequence). This CDR3 region has 16 residues. V gave up 5 bases and J gave up 6 bases, with 19 bases separating them.